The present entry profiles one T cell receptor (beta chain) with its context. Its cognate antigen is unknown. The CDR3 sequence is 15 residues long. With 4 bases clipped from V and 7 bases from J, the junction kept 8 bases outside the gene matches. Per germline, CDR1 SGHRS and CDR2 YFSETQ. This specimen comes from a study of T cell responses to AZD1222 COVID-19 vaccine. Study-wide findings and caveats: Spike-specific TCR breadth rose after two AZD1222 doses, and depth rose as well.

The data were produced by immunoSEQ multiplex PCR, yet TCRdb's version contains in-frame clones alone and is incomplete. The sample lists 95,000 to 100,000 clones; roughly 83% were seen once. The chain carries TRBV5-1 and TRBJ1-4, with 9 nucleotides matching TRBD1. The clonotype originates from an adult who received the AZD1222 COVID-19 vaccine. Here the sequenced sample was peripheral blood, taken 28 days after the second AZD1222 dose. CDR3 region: CASSHGGQGTEKLFF. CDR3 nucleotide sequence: TGCGCCAGCAGCCATGGGGGACAGGGAACTGAAAAACTGTTTTTT.